Listed below are T cell receptor beta chains from one sample, sequenced in a study of graft-versus-host responses after intestinal transplantation. For these receptors, no antigen is known. The protocol was immunoSEQ multiplex PCR, while the TCRdb copy is restricted to in-frame clones and leaves out a portion. This sample has 85,000 to 90,000 clones, with roughly four fifths found just once. The sample in question was unstimulated CD8+ T cells sorted from spleen or lymph node cells, obtained before intestinal transplant. These receptor sequences come from a human donor who received an intestinal transplant. CDR3s include the opening cysteine and the closing phenylalanine or tryptophan. A D gene is named only where the DNA matches it firmly. The size field is filled for only some rows; it gives once, few, many or a size class.

abundance: NA; j_gene: TRBJ1-1; v_gene: TRBV9; d_gene: NA; CDR3nt: TGTGCCAGCGGGCGGTCGGGCACTGAAGCTTTCTTT; CDR3aa: CASGRSGTEAFF
abundance: NA; j_gene: TRBJ1-2; v_gene: TRBV5-6; d_gene: NA; CDR3nt: TGTGCCAGCAGCTTGGGACGGGATGGCTACACCTTC; CDR3aa: CASSLGRDGYTF
abundance: NA; j_gene: TRBJ1-3; v_gene: TRBV7-2; d_gene: TRBD1; CDR3nt: TGTGCCAGCAGCAGGACAGGGGGCCGCTCTGGAAACACCATATATTTT; CDR3aa: CASSRTGGRSGNTIYF
abundance: NA; j_gene: TRBJ1-4; v_gene: TRBV30; d_gene: NA; CDR3nt: TGTGCCTGGAGTCGGGAAAAACTGTTTTTT; CDR3aa: CAWSREKLFF
abundance: NA; j_gene: TRBJ2-4; v_gene: TRBV2; d_gene: NA; CDR3nt: TGTGCCAGCAGTGACGGGGTAACAGCCAAAAACATTCAGTACTTC; CDR3aa: CASSDGVTAKNIQYF
abundance: NA; j_gene: TRBJ2-1; v_gene: TRBV5-5; d_gene: TRBD2; CDR3nt: TGTGCCAGCAGCCAGGACCCGAGGGGTAGGGGAGGGCCGAACAATGAGCAGTTCTTC; CDR3aa: CASSQDPRGRGGPNNEQFF
abundance: NA; j_gene: TRBJ2-7; v_gene: TRBV29-1; d_gene: NA; CDR3nt: TGCAGCGCCCTAGGGGGGGACTCCTACGAGCAGTACTTC; CDR3aa: CSALGGDSYEQYF
abundance: NA; j_gene: TRBJ2-7; v_gene: TRBV7-6; d_gene: TRBD1; CDR3nt: TGTGCCAGCAGTTCGACAGGGACAGGAGAATACGAGCAGTACTTC; CDR3aa: CASSSTGTGEYEQYF
abundance: NA; j_gene: TRBJ2-7; v_gene: TRBV19; d_gene: TRBD1; CDR3nt: TGTGCCAGTAGTCTTGTCGGGACAGGGTTTGACGAGCAGTACTTC; CDR3aa: CASSLVGTGFDEQYF
abundance: NA; j_gene: TRBJ1-1; v_gene: TRBV4-1; d_gene: NA; CDR3nt: TGCGCCAGCAGCTTAGGGTCGGACACTGAAGCTTTCTTT; CDR3aa: CASSLGSDTEAFF
abundance: NA; j_gene: TRBJ2-7; v_gene: TRBV27; d_gene: NA; CDR3nt: TGTGCCAGCAAGGGAACAGGCACCTACGAGCAGTACTTC; CDR3aa: CASKGTGTYEQYF
abundance: NA; j_gene: TRBJ2-1; v_gene: TRBV25-1; d_gene: NA; CDR3nt: TGTGCCAGCAGTGGGGTTCGGCCCCACAATGAGCAGTTCTTC; CDR3aa: CASSGVRPHNEQFF
abundance: few; j_gene: TRBJ1-5; v_gene: TRBV6-4; d_gene: TRBD1; CDR3nt: TGTGCCAGCAGTAAAGGGACAGGGGGCGAGGGGCCCCAGCATTTT; CDR3aa: CASSKGTGGEGPQHF
abundance: NA; j_gene: TRBJ1-1; v_gene: TRBV28; d_gene: NA; CDR3nt: TGTGCCAGCAGTTCCACCTGGGACACCAACACTGAAGCTTTCTTT; CDR3aa: CASSSTWDTNTEAFF
abundance: NA; j_gene: TRBJ1-1; v_gene: TRBV6-5; d_gene: NA; CDR3nt: TGTGCCAGCAGTTGGACAGAGAACACTGAAGCTTTCTTT; CDR3aa: CASSWTENTEAFF
abundance: NA; j_gene: TRBJ1-2; v_gene: TRBV9; d_gene: NA; CDR3nt: TGTGCCAGCAGCGCTGAGGGCGTTCATGGCTACACCTTC; CDR3aa: CASSAEGVHGYTF
abundance: NA; j_gene: TRBJ2-5; v_gene: TRBV5-1; d_gene: TRBD1; CDR3nt: TGCGCCAGCAGCTTCACGGACAGGGGAAGAGAGACCCAGTACTTC; CDR3aa: CASSFTDRGRETQYF
abundance: NA; j_gene: TRBJ2-3; v_gene: TRBV7-7; d_gene: NA; CDR3nt: TGTGCTAGCAGCTTACGGACTGGCACAGATACGCAGTATTTT; CDR3aa: CASSLRTGTDTQYF
abundance: NA; j_gene: TRBJ2-7; v_gene: TRBV28; d_gene: NA; CDR3nt: TGTGCCAGCAGTCCCCGGTACGAGCAGTACTTC; CDR3aa: CASSPRYEQYF
abundance: NA; j_gene: TRBJ1-2; v_gene: TRBV9; d_gene: TRBD1; CDR3nt: TGTGCCAGCAGCCCTCACCTCCGGGACAGGGAGGGCTACACCTTC; CDR3aa: CASSPHLRDREGYTF